The 10 T cell receptor beta chains given below trace back to one sample, sequenced in a study of T cells after yellow fever vaccination. TCRdb itself ran the 5' RACE reads through MiXCR, one entry per CDR3 protein. Found here are 200,000 to 300,000 distinct CDR3 sequences, about 3.5% of them singletons; the top ten hold around 19%. This specimen consisted of PBMCs, obtained 15 days after the yellow fever booster vaccination. These receptors were collected from a man younger than 30 who received the YFV17D yellow fever vaccine.

This clonotype was counted ten times or more. The V call is TRBV4-2, the J call TRBJ2-7, with TRBD2 as a possible D gene (6 bases). V was trimmed by 2 bases and J by 5 bases, leaving 22 bases between them. CDR3 length equals 17 residues. Germline CDR1 is LGHNA and CDR2 is YNFKEQ. This CDR3 reads CASSQTGTDRILNEQYF. The CDR3 nucleotides read TGTGCCAGCAGCCAAACCGGGACTGATAGGATTCTTAACGAGCAGTACTTC.

This clonotype occurred many times. The chain uses TRBV7-9 and TRBJ2-2; maybe TRBD1 (5 bases). The germline gives CDR1 SEHNR, CDR2 FQNEAQ (reference sequence). V was cut by 4 bases and J by 6 bases, with 12 bases left in between. CDR3 length: 14 residues. CDR3 DNA sequence: TGTGCCAGCAGCTCCCACCAGGGTCCCGGGGAGCTGTTTTTT. Its translation: CASSSHQGPGELFF. Full variable domain (rest looked up from reference TRBV7-9 and TRBJ2-2): DTGVSQNPRHKITKRGQNVTFRCDPISEHNRLYWYRQTLGQGPEFLTYFQNEAQLEKSRLLSDRFSAERPKGSFSTLEIQRTEQGDSAMYLCASSSHQGPGELFFGEGSRLTVL.

This clonotype was seen ten or more times. V gene TRBV5-1 combines with J gene TRBJ2-1; D possibly matches TRBD1 or TRBD2 (6 bases each). CDR1 is SGHRS and CDR2 is YFSETQ in the germline V gene. The CDR3 contains 16 residues. V was trimmed by 0 bases and J by 0 bases, leaving 10 bases between them. The CDR3 loop is CASSLAGGLSYNEQFF. The CDR3 nucleotides are TGCGCCAGCAGCTTGGCCGGGGGCCTCTCCTACAATGAGCAGTTCTTC. The variable domain in full, with the rest retrieved from reference TRBV5-1 and TRBJ2-1, is KAGVTQTPRYLIKTRGQQVTLSCSPISGHRSVSWYQQTPGQGLQFLFEYFSETQRNKGNFPGRFSGRQFSNSRSEMNVSTLELGDSALYLCASSLAGGLSYNEQFFGPGTRLTVL.

This clonotype has ten or more counts. The J gene is TRBJ1-5, the V gene TRBV11-2; 8 bases are a match to TRBD1. J gave up 2 bases and V 3 bases, and 0 bases lay outside the gene matches. CDR3 length: 14 residues. Per the germline V gene, CDR1 is SGHAT and CDR2 is FQNNGV. This chain's CDR3 is CASSLDRGNQPQHF. The CDR3 region has the DNA TGTGCCAGCAGCTTGGACAGGGGCAATCAGCCCCAGCATTTT.

The gene calls are TRBV7-2 and TRBJ2-3, with 12 positions matching TRBD2. Germline V lookup: CDR1 SGHTA, CDR2 FQGNSA. The V segment lost 2 bases and the J segment 2 bases; nucleotides outside the gene matches: 8. This CDR3 is 18 amino acids long. In DNA form, the CDR3 reads TGTGCCAGCAGCTTACTAGCGGGGGGGCTCCCGTACACAGATACGCAGTATTTT. It translates to CASSLLAGGLPYTDTQYF.

This clonotype was counted at least ten times. J is TRBJ1-2 and V is TRBV11-3, with D possibly TRBD1 on 5 matching bases. The V end was cut by 1 base, the J end by 8 bases, with 11 bases between. CDR3 size: 13 residues. CDR1 and CDR2 from the germline V gene are SGHNT and YENEEA. This CDR3 reads CASSLATGTGYTF. The CDR3 DNA reads TGTGCCAGCAGCTTAGCAACAGGAACGGGCTACACCTTC.

This clonotype was seen at least ten times. The genes are TRBV5-6 and TRBJ1-1; 8 nucleotides match TRBD1. Germline values: CDR1 SGHDT, CDR2 YYEEEE. Trimming cost V 4 bases and J 4 bases; bases outside gene matches: 3. The CDR3 loop spans 13 amino acids. CDR3 region: CASSGQGGTEAFF. The CDR3 nucleotides read TGTGCCAGCAGCGGACAGGGTGGCACTGAAGCTTTCTTT.

V usage is TRBV7-9 and J usage is TRBJ2-3, with D hard to call. The CDR3 sequence is 13 residues long. The V gene lost 5 bases and the J gene lost 6 bases, with 12 bases spanning the gap. Germline V gene sequence: CDR1 SEHNR, CDR2 FQNEAQ (reference sequence). The CDR3 region is CASSEPRTDTQYF. The DNA of the CDR3 is TGTGCCAGCAGCGAACCCAGGACGGATACGCAGTATTTT.

In its sample, this clonotype was seen many times. The genes are TRBV19 and TRBJ2-6, with no clear D. Germline CDR1 reads LNHDA; CDR2 reads SQIVND (reference sequence). The ends were cut back, 7 bases at V and 0 bases at J, with 10 bases in the middle. The CDR3 is 15 amino acids. Here the CDR3 reads CASIDWYSGANVLTF. The CDR3 nucleotides are TGTGCCAGTATAGATTGGTACTCTGGGGCCAACGTCCTGACTTTC.

At least ten counts were recorded for this clonotype. CDR3 sequence (DNA): TGCGCCAGCAGCCCCGACGGACGAGCGGGAGATACGCAGTATTTT. Its translation: CASSPDGRAGDTQYF. This chain joins TRBV5-1 and TRBJ2-3; perhaps TRBD2 as D (6 bases). CDR3 size: 15 residues. Deletions cut 4 bases from V and 5 bases from J, with 17 bases between. The germline CDR1 and CDR2 sequences are SGHRS and YFSETQ.